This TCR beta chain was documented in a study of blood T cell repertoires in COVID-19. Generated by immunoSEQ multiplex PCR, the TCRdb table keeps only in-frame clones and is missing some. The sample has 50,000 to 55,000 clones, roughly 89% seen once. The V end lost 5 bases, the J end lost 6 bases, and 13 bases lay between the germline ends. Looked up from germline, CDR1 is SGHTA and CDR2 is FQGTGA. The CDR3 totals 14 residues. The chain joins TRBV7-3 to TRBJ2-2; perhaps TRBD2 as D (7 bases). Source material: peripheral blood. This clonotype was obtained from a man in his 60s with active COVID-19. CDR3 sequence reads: CASSPPGGPGELFF. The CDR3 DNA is TGTGCCAGCAGCCCCCCGGGGGGCCCCGGGGAGCTGTTTTTT. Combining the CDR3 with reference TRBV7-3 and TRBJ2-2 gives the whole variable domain GAGVSQTPSNKVTEKGKYVELRCDPISGHTALYWYRQSLGQGPEFLIYFQGTGAADDSGLPNDRFFAVRPEGSVSTLKIQRTERGDSAVYLCASSPPGGPGELFFGEGSRLTVL.